This T cell receptor beta chain was observed in a study of cytomegalovirus exposure and HLA in healthy donors. Study context: Among the 300 to 500 donors who were genotyped, about 79% fell in the genetic ancestry cluster that is associated with self-reported Caucasian donors.

It was with 60 Vbeta and 13 Jbeta primers that the PCR ran. Libraries were prepared by immunoSEQ multiplex PCR; TCRdb keeps only in-frame clonotypes and omits some of them. The sample has about 180,000 clones; over 60% are singletons. In regard to this clone: Antigen specificity is unknown.

Findings and limits, study-wide: Looking again later, the authors saw that most CMV-associated TCR beta chains seemed HLA-restricted.

The CDR3 spans 16 residues. The germline V and J ends were trimmed by 1 base and 2 bases, with 15 bases remaining between them. Germline V gene data show CDR1 as SGHTA and CDR2 as FQGNSA. The V call is TRBV7-2, the J call TRBJ2-7; D gene uncertain. Input material: PBMCs. This receptor was obtained from a man aged 35-49 years in good health and CMV-seronegative. The CDR3, as DNA: TGTGCCAGCAGCTTAGACGAAGGCGGCTACCCCTACGAGCAGTACTTC. The encoded protein is CASSLDEGGYPYEQYF.